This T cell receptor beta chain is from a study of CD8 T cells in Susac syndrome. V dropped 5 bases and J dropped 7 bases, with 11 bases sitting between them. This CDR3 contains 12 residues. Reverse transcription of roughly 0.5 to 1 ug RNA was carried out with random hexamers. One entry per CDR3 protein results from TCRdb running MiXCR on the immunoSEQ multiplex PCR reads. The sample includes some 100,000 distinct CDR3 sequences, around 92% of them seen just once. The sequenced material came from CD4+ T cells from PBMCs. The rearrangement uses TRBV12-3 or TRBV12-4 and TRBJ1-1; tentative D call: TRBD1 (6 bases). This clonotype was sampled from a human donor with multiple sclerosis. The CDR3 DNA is TGTGCCAGCAGTAGGGGGTTGGGTGAAGCTTTCTTT. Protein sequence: CASSRGLGEAFF.